The clone carrying this TCR beta chain appeared many times. Its antigen remains unknown. The entry originates in a study of T cell repertoires in cytomegalovirus infection. Turning to the study itself: Recently identified HLA-C-restricted CMV epitopes were used, and well-studied HLA-B-restricted CMV epitopes were used as well.

MiXCR, applied by TCRdb to the reads, yields one record per CDR3 protein. The sample shows about 920,000 distinct CDR3 sequences, 30% to 40% of them seen only once. Germline V gene data show CDR1 as SGHVS and CDR2 as FNYEAQ. Deletions cut 6 bases from V and 0 bases from J, with 11 bases between. The CDR3 contains 14 residues. The material was cultured CD8+ T cells from PBMCs, obtained from culture after CMV antigen stimulation. This clonotype originated in a human donor in good health (CMV status not recorded). Some clones in this sample may be carry-over from other donors' samples. The V gene is TRBV7-6, the J gene TRBJ1-1; no firm D call. The CDR3 spells CASRPEEVNTEAFF. The CDR3 nucleotides read TGTGCCAGCAGGCCGGAGGAGGTGAACACTGAAGCTTTCTTT. The full variable domain, rest sourced from reference TRBV7-6 and TRBJ1-1, is GAGVSQSPRYKVTKRGQDVALRCDPISGHVSLYWYRQALGQGPEFLTYFNYEAQQDKSGLPNDRFSAERPEGSISTLTIQRTEQRDSAMYRCASRPEEVNTEAFFGQGTRLTVV.